The 8 T cell receptor beta chains presented below share a single source sample, sequenced in a study of technical replicates of blood from a handful of donors. Produced via immunoSEQ multiplex PCR; TCRdb's table is partial and in-frame only. The table records 60,000 to 95,000 clones, about nine tenths of them present only once. Sequencing was carried out using T cells isolated from PBMCs. The receptors derive from a human donor in good health. Some clones in this sample may be carry-over from other donors' samples.

The chain recombines TRBV18 with TRBJ2-5, with D maybe TRBD1 (6 bases). CDR3 length: 13 residues. Germline lookup yields CDR1 KGHSH and CDR2 LQKENI. The V end was cut by 5 bases, the J end by 4 bases, with 11 bases between. CDR3 sequence (DNA): TGTGCCAGCTCAAGGGCCAGGGGAGAGACCCAGTACTTC. Translating gives CASSRARGETQYF.

This chain links TRBV6-1 with TRBJ2-2; 8 positions match TRBD1. The CDR3 is made up of 15 amino acids. Germline CDR1 is MNHNS and CDR2 is SASEGT. Losses at the gene ends were 6 bases for V and 0 bases for J; bases not matched to a gene: 3. The CDR3 DNA is TGTGCCAGCAGAGGGACAGGCACGAACACCGGGGAGCTGTTTTTT. It codes for CASRGTGTNTGELFF.

This clone was counted a few times. V and J are TRBV6-5 and TRBJ1-5; 7 nucleotides align to TRBD1. This CDR3 is built from 14 residues. In germline, CDR1 is MNHEY, CDR2 SVGAGI. Trimming at V came to 6 bases and at J to 5 bases, leaving 7 bases not matched to a gene. The DNA of the CDR3 is TGTGCCAGCAGCCCACAGGGGACGCATCAGCCCCAGCATTTT. Amino acid sequence: CASSPQGTHQPQHF.

The V gene is TRBV29-1, the J gene TRBJ2-1; 8 bases are a match to TRBD2. The CDR3 has 13 residues. In germline, CDR1 is SQVTM, CDR2 ANQGSEA. Trimming at V came to 4 bases and at J to 9 bases, leaving 8 bases not matched to a gene. The CDR3 DNA reads TGCAGCGTTGGGCCGGGGGGGCAAGCTGAGCAGTTCTTC. It specifies CSVGPGGQAEQFF.

This sequence joins TRBV4-1 and TRBJ2-5; a weak D match, TRBD1 (5 bases). Trimming took off 2 bases at V and 3 bases at J, with 7 bases between the two ends. The CDR3 contains 13 residues. Looked up from germline, CDR1 is MGHRA and CDR2 is YSYEKL. The CDR3 DNA reads TGCGCCAGCAGCCAACTCAGGGAAGAGACCCAGTACTTC. This encodes CASSQLREETQYF.

The V gene is TRBV6-6, the J gene TRBJ1-1; a possible D gene is TRBD1 (5 bases). Per germline, CDR1 MNHNY and CDR2 SVGAGI (reference sequence). Between the trimmed V and J ends, which lost 2 bases and 7 bases, there was a span of 20 bases. This CDR3 is 16 amino acids long. This chain's CDR3 is CASSYTAGEVGNEAFF. The CDR3 region has the DNA TGTGCCAGCAGTTACACCGCGGGGGAGGTAGGAAATGAAGCTTTCTTT.

The chain employs TRBV7-2 and TRBJ2-7; tentatively, D is TRBD2 (5 bases). The germline V gene has CDR1 SGHTA and CDR2 FQGNSA. This CDR3 region has 18 residues. V was trimmed by 5 bases and J by 0 bases, leaving 23 bases between them. In nucleotides, the CDR3 is TGTGCCAGCAGCCAGAAACGTGGACTCTTATCTAGCTCCTACGAGCAGTACTTC. This gives the protein CASSQKRGLLSSSYEQYF.

This rearrangement joins TRBV27 to TRBJ2-2; the match to TRBD1 covers 7 bases. Germline V gives CDR1 MNHEY, CDR2 SMNVEV (reference sequence). The CDR3 sequence is 16 residues long. Trimming cost V 2 bases and J 5 bases; bases outside gene matches: 8. This CDR3 is CASSLEGARRTGELFF. The DNA for the CDR3 is TGTGCCAGCAGTTTAGAGGGGGCCAGGCGGACCGGGGAGCTGTTTTTT.